The present T cell receptor beta chain was sequenced within a study of blood T cells in healthy people across ages (dated by TCRdb to between 2015 and 2016). The study in broad terms: In model experiments, template switching captured roughly one uniquely barcoded TCR beta cDNA molecule for every two T cells. Age-related changes in TCR beta repertoire diversity were measured in the study by deep sequencing normalized with unique cDNA molecular identifiers. Donors were grouped into four age groups: young (average approximately 15 years), middle-aged (about 40), aged (roughly 62) and long-lived (about 82). Donors of different ages were randomly distributed across sequencing lanes to avoid experimental bias. The study analyzed two additional independent replicas of 1 million unique cDNA reads from the same blood draw for two donors, one aged 18 to 29 and one aged 80 or older. Study-wide conclusions, independent of this receptor: As age increased, observed TCR beta diversity per million T cells dropped in a roughly linear way, and a significant reduction was already evident by age 40. Compared with the aged group, the long-lived group had more naive CD4+ T cells, fewer expanded clones and increased TCR diversity, a pattern suggesting age selection. There was a strong correlation between observed TCR beta diversity and the percentage of naive T cells measured by flow cytometry. Donor CMV infection status was unknown, potentially confounding age-related changes in expanded clonotypes. Since profiling was done on bulk unsorted PBMCs, naive and antigen-experienced compartments could not be conclusively compared. Estimates of total diversity based on one million sequenced T cells were considered lower bounds and underestimates.

Donors were a few dozen systemically healthy Caucasian individuals from Russia aged about 6 to 100 years. Approximately 9.7 milliliters of peripheral blood were drawn from each donor into EDTA-treated Vacutainer tubes. Ficoll-Paque density-gradient centrifugation was used to isolate PBMCs, with at least 7 million obtained per sample. Trizol reagent was used to extract total RNA from the PBMCs, yielding at least 6 micrograms per sample. For every donor, flow cytometry on a PBMC aliquot measured the percentage of naive CD45RAhigh/CD27high T cells. Notes on this clonotype: The antigen this receptor binds is unknown. No base qualities exist here, and no much larger clone lies one base off it.

The library came from 5' RACE. A second PCR of roughly 6 to 12 cycles was run with a J-beta primer mix and a sample-barcoded 5' primer. Each TCR beta cDNA molecule received a unique molecular identifier from a template-switch 5' adaptor carrying 12 random nucleotides. At least 3 million CDR3-containing paired-end reads were obtained from each sample. First-strand cDNA was synthesized from all RNA with the Mint cDNA synthesis kit, primed by a TRBC-specific oligonucleotide. All cDNA was treated with uracil-DNA glycosylase and then went through a first 18-cycle PCR with the universal primers M1SS and BC2_uni_R. Concerning the study's data processing: For normalization, 1 million high-quality reads, each with a distinct molecular identifier, were randomly selected from each sample. Reads sharing molecular identifiers were discarded rather than binned into consensus sequences. MiTCR, set to a Q25 quality threshold and the strictest error-elimination algorithm, was used for CDR3 identification, clonotype clustering and error correction. Lower-bound total TCR beta diversity was estimated with a nonparametric unseen species model using Euler transformation. The public sequencing data were trimmed at Q25 with fastp and processed into clonotypes with MiXCR by TCRdb, which kept only in-frame beta chains. Every distinct CDR3 protein forms one entry, paired with its most common genes and DNA. The V and J calls and clone size come from TCRdb's table, not from the authors' own analysis. For this sample there are over 1,500,000 distinct CDR3 sequences; 30% to 40% appear just once. Together, the top ten hold 23% of the sample.

The germline V gene (reference sequence) gives CDR1 as SEHNR and CDR2 as FQNEAQ. From the cysteine up to the phenylalanine, the CDR3 has a length of 18 residues. Just the 54-base CDR3 DNA is kept, in frame starting at base 1. Trimmed from V: 5 bases; trimmed from J: 1 base; junction bases lacking a gene match: 7. What was sequenced was blood. The V and J segments used are TRBV7-9 and TRBJ2-2, and 13 bases in between align with TRBD2. The receptor was isolated from a human donor in good health. Read as DNA, the sequence is TGTGCCAGCAGCCCCCGACTAGCGGGGGGACGGAACACCGGGGAGCTGTTTTTT. Its coded protein is CASSPRLAGGRNTGELFF.